Sequencing of this T cell receptor beta chain was carried out in a study of T cell responses to AZD1222 COVID-19 vaccine. As regards this clone: The target antigen is unknown.

The V and J ends lost 4 bases and 5 bases, in that order; junction bases with no gene match: 5. The CDR3 covers 15 residues. CDR1 and CDR2 from the germline V gene are LGHDT and YNNKEL (reference sequence). Sequencing was performed with immunoSEQ multiplex PCR; in TCRdb, only in-frame clones are kept and a portion is missing. The sample has around 180,000 clones; 80% to 90% are singletons. Whole-study results and caveats: Spike-spanning, vaccine-associated CD4 TCRs were dominant at 160-218 and 743-854.

This sequence originates from an adult in good health. The J gene is TRBJ1-6, the V gene TRBV3-1 (or the pseudogene TRBV3-2); 7 nucleotides match TRBD1. This sample comprised peripheral blood, obtained on day 0 of AZD1222 vaccination. This chain's CDR3 is CASSLLDRDNSPLHF. CDR3 nucleotide sequence: TGTGCCAGCAGCCTCCTCGACAGGGATAATTCACCCCTCCACTTT.